The clone carrying this T cell receptor beta chain was picked up many times. The entry originates in a study of regulatory T cells in long-lasting Graves disease. Assembly of TCR beta libraries relied on iRepertoire HTBI primers together with Arm-PCR of CDR3 regions. Via MiXCR, TCRdb re-called the multiplex PCR reads, giving one row per CDR3 protein. The repertoire holds roughly 360,000 distinct CDR3 sequences, with roughly 10% as singletons. Time point denoted: newly diagnosed GD, antithyroid drugs for less than 3 months. With RNA extracted from PBMCs as input, the TCR library was made. The sample also formed part of further work on T cells in Graves' hyperthyroidism and ophthalmopathy.

The sequence was obtained from a woman aged 18 to 35 with Graves disease. The sequenced sample was peripheral blood mononuclear cells (PBMCs), obtained at new diagnosis, from a patient treated with antithyroid drugs.

CDR3 bases: TGTGCCAGCAGTGAGACGGGATACCACCTCAATGAGCAGTTCTTC. Residues: CASSETGYHLNEQFF. This sequence joins TRBV25-1 and TRBJ2-1, with D perhaps matching TRBD2 (5 bases). The CDR3 is 15 amino acids. Germline CDR1 and CDR2: MGHDK and SYGVNS. V dropped 3 bases and J dropped 6 bases, with 15 bases sitting between them.